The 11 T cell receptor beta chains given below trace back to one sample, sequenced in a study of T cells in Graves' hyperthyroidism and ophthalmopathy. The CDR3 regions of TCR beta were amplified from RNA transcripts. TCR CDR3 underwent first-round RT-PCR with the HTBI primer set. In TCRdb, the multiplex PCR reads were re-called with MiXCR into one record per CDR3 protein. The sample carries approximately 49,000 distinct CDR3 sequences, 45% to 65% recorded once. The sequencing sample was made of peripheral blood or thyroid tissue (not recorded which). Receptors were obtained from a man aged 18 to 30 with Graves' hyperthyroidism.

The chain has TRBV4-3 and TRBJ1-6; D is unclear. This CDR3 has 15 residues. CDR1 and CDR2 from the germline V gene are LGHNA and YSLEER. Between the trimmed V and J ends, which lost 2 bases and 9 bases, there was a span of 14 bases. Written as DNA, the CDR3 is TGCGCCAGCAGCCAATTGGCCCCGGGGATTTCACCCCTCCACTTT. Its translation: CASSQLAPGISPLHF.

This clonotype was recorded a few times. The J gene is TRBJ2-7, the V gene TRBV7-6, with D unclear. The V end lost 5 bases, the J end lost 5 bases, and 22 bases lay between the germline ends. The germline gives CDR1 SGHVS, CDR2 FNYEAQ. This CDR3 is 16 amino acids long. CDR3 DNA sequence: TGTGCCAGCAGCCGGTCGGTGAACGCGAGGTATGACGAGCAGTACTTC. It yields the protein CASSRSVNARYDEQYF.

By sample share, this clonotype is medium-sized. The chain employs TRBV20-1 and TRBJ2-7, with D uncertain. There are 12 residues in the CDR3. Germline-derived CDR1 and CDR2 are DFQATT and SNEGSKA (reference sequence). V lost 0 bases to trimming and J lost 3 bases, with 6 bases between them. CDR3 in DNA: TGCAGTGCTAGAGAGACCATCTACGAGCAGTACTTC. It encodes CSARETIYEQYF.

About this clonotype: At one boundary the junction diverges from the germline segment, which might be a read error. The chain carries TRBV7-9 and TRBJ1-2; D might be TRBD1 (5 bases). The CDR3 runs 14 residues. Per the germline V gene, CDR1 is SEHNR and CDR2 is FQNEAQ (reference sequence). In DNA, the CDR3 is TGTGCCAGCAGCGCTCGACCGCAGGGTGGTGGCTATACCTTC. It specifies CASSARPQGGGYTF.

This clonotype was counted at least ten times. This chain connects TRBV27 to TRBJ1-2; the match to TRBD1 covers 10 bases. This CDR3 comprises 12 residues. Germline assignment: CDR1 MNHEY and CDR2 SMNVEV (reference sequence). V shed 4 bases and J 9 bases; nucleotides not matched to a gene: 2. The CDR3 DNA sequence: TGTGCCAGCAGTTCGGACAGGGGGAGCTACACCTTC. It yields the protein CASSSDRGSYTF.

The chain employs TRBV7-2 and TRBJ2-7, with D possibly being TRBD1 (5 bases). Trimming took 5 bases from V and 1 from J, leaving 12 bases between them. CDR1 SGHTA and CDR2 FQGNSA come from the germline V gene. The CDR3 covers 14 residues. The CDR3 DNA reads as TGTGCCAGCAGCCCGGACATTTTTTCCTACGAGCAGTACTTC. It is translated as CASSPDIFSYEQYF.

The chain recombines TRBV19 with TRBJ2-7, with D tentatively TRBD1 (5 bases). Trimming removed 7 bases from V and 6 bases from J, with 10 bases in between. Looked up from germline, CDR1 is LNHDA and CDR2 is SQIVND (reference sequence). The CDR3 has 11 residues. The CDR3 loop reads CASKGVLEQYF. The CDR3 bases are TGTGCCAGTAAAGGGGTTCTCGAGCAGTACTTC.

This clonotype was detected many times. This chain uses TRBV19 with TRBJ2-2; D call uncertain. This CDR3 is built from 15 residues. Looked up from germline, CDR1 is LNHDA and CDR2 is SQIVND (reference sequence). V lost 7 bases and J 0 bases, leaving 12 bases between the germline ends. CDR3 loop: CASTLEQPNTGELFF. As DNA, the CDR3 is TGTGCCAGTACCCTGGAACAGCCGAACACCGGGGAGCTGTTTTTT.

The CDR3 DNA follows: TGTGCCAGCAGTGTCCCAGCTACTGAAGCTTTCTTT. Translated: CASSVPATEAFF. J is TRBJ1-1 and V is TRBV2, with D uncertain. Germline V gives CDR1 SNHLY, CDR2 FYNNEI. The CDR3 totals 12 residues. With 4 bases removed from V and 5 bases from J, the gap between germline ends came to 8 bases.

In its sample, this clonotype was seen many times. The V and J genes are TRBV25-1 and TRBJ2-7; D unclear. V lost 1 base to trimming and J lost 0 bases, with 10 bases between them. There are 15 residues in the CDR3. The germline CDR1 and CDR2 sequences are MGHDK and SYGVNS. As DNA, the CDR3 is TGTGCCAGCAGTGAATGGGGTATTCTCTCCTACGAGCAGTACTTC. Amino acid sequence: CASSEWGILSYEQYF.

The chain's CDR3 is CSVVWGTNTEAFF. The CDR3 DNA is TGCAGCGTTGTGTGGGGTACGAACACTGAAGCTTTCTTT. This chain uses TRBV29-1 with TRBJ1-1; D remains ambiguous. Trimming cost V 4 bases and J 1 base, with 10 bases left between them. The CDR3 consists of 13 residues. Germline CDR1 and CDR2: SQVTM and ANQGSEA.